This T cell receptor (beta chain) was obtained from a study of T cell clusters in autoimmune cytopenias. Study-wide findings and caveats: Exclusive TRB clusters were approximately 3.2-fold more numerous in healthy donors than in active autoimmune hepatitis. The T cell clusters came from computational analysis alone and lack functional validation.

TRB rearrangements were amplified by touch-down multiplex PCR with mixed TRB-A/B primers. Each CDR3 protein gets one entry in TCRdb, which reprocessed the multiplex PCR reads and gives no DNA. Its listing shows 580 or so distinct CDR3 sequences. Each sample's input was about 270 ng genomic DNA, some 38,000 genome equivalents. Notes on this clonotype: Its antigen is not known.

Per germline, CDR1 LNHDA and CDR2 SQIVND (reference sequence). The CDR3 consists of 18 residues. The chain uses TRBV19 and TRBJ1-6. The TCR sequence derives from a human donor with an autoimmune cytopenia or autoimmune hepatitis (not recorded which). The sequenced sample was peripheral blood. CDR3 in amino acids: CASSISSRGSSYNSPLHF.